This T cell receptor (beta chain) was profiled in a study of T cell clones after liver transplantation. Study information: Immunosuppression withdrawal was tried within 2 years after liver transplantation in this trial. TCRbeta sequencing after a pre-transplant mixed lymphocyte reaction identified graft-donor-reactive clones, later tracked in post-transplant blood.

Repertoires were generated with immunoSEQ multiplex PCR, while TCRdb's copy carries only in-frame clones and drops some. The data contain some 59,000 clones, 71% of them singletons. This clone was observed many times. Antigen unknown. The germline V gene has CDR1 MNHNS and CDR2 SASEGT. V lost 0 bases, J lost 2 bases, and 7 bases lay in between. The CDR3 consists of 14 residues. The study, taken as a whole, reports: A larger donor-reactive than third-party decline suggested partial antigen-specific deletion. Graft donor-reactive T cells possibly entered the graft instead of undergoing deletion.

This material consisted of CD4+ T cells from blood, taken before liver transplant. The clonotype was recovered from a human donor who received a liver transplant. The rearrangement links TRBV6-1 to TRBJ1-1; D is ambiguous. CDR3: CASSEAGHNTEAFF. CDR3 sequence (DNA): TGTGCCAGCAGTGAAGCTGGCCACAACACTGAAGCTTTCTTT.